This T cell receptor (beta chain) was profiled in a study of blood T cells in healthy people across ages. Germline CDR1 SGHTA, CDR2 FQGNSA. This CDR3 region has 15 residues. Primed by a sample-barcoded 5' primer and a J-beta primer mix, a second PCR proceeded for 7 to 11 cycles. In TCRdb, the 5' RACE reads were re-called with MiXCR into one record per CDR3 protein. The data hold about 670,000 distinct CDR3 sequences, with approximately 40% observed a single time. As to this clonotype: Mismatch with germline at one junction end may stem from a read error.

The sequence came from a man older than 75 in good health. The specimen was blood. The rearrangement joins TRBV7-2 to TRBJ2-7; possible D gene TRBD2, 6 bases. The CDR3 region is CASSPGVFSLYEKYF. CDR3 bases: TGTGCCAGCAGCCCGGGGGTCTTCTCTCTCTACGAGAAGTACTTC.